This T cell receptor beta chain was found in a study of identifying expanded T cells in peripheral blood. Whole-study results and caveats: Clone count variance between approximately 2-week samples rose with total template count. About 1.3 clones differed between technical replicates, versus about 17 and 20 over time.

This table comes from immunoSEQ multiplex PCR, and its TCRdb copy is limited to in-frame clones, with some not included. The sample lists 85,000 to 95,000 clones; roughly 90% were seen once. The CDR3 consists of 16 residues. V shed 5 bases and J 4 bases; nucleotides not matched to a gene: 5. The germline CDR1 and CDR2 sequences are MNHEY and SMNVEV (reference sequence). During the collection period, no donor immune events like infections were recorded. This clone came up once. Its antigen is unknown. The clonotype originates from a person between 18 and 75 years old in good health. The V and J genes are TRBV27 and TRBJ2-6, with 10 nucleotides matching TRBD1. The sequencing sample was made of blood. CDR3 nucleotide sequence: TGTGCCAGCAGTCGGACAGGGGGGTGGGGGGCCAACGTCCTGACTTTC. It yields the protein CASSRTGGWGANVLTF.